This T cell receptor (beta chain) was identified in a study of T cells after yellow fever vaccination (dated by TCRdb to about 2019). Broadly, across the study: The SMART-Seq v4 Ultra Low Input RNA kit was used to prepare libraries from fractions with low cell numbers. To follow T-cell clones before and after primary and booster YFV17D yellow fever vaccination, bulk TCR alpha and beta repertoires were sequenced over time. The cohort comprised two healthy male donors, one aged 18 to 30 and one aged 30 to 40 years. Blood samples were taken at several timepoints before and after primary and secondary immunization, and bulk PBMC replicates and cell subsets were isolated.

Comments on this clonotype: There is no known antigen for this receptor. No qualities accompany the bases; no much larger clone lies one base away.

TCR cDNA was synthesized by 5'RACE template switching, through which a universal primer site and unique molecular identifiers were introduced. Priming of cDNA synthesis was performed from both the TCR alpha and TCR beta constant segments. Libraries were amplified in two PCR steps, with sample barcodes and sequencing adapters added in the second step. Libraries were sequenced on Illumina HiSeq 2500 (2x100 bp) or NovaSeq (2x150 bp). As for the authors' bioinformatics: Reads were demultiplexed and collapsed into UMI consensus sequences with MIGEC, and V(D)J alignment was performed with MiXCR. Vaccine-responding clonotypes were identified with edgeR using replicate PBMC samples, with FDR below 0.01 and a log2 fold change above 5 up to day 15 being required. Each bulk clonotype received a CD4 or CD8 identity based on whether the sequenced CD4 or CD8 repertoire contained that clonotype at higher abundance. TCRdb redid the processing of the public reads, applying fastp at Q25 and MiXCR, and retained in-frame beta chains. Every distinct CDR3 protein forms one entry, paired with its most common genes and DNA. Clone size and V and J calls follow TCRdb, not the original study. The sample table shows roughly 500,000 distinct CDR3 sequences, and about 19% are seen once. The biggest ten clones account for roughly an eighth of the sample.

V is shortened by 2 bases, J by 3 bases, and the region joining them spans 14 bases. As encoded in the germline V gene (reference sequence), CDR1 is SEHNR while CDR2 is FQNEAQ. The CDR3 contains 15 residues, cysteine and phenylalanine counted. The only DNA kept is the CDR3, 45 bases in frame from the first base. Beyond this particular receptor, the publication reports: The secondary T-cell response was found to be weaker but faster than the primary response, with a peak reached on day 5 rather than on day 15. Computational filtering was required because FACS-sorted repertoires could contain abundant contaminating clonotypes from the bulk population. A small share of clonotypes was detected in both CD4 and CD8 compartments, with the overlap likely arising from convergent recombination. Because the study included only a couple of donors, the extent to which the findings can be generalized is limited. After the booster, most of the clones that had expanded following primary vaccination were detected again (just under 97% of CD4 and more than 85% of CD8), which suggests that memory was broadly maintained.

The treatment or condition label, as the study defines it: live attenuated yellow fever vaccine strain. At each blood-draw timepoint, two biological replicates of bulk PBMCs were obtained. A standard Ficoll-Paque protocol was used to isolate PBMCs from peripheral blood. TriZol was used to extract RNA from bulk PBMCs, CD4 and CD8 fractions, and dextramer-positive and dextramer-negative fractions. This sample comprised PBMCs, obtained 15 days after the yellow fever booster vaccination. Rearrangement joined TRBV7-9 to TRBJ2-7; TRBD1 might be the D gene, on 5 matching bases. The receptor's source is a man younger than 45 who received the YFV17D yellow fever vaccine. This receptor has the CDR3 CASSLSRTGFYEQYF. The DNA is TGTGCCAGCAGCTTATCGAGAACAGGCTTCTACGAGCAGTACTTC.